Listed here are 27 T cell receptor beta chains from one sample, sequenced in a study of early T cells in non-severe SARS-CoV-2 infection. Via MiXCR, TCRdb re-called the 5' RACE reads, giving one row per CDR3 protein. The repertoire holds about 36,000 distinct CDR3 sequences, 9% to 10% seen once, with around 10% in the top ten. Specimen: whole blood. Every receptor here comes from an adult who was a healthcare worker with PCR-confirmed SARS-CoV-2 infection or an uninfected control (not recorded which).

CDR3 sequence reads: CSVVENTEAFF. Written as DNA, the CDR3 is TGCAGCGTTGTTGAGAACACTGAAGCTTTCTTT. The V gene is TRBV29-1, the J gene TRBJ1-1, with D unresolved. V shed 4 bases and J shed 1 base, with 4 bases lying between them. Germline V gene sequence: CDR1 SQVTM, CDR2 ANQGSEA. This CDR3 region has 11 residues.

This clonotype occurred many times. The rearrangement joins TRBV5-4 to TRBJ2-1; the D gene could be TRBD1 or TRBD2 (7 bases each). V was shortened by 1 base and J by 7 bases, with 12 bases between the two germline ends. The CDR3 extends over 14 amino acids. Germline CDR1 SGHNT, CDR2 YYREEE (reference sequence). CDR3 nucleotides: TGTGCCAGCAGCTTGCCAGGGGGAGGGAATGAGCAGTTCTTC. As protein: CASSLPGGGNEQFF. The entire variable domain, with the rest obtained from reference TRBV5-4 and TRBJ2-1, is as follows: ETGVTQSPTHLIKTRGQQVTLRCSSQSGHNTVSWYQQALGQGPQFIFQYYREEENGRGNFPPRFSGLQFPNYSSELNVNALELDDSALYLCASSLPGGGNEQFFGPGTRLTVL.

Ten or more counts support this clonotype. The chain carries TRBV6-5 and TRBJ1-4; possible D gene TRBD1, 6 bases. V was cut by 6 bases and J by 5 bases, with 16 bases left in between. This CDR3 contains 15 residues. From germline, CDR1 is MNHEY and CDR2 SVGAGI. CDR3 amino acids: CASSLWGRENEKLFF. The CDR3 DNA sequence: TGTGCCAGCAGCCTTTGGGGGCGAGAGAATGAAAAACTGTTTTTT.

The V gene is TRBV28, the J gene TRBJ1-4; 10 bases line up with TRBD1. The length of the CDR3 is 15 residues. With 7 bases clipped from V and 4 bases from J, the junction kept 6 bases outside the gene matches. Germline V gene lookup returns CDR1 MDHEN and CDR2 SYDVKM. The CDR3 nucleotides read TGTGCCAGCACCGGCGGGACAGGGGTTAATGAAAAACTGTTTTTT. Its translation is CASTGGTGVNEKLFF.

At least ten counts were recorded for this clonotype. This chain links TRBV20-1 with TRBJ2-4; D gene uncertain. Germline CDR1 reads DFQATT; CDR2 reads SNEGSKA (reference sequence). The CDR3 covers 14 residues. Between the trimmed V and J ends, which lost 0 bases and 0 bases, there was a span of 6 bases. This CDR3 is CSARDGGAKNIQYF. CDR3 DNA sequence: TGCAGTGCTAGAGATGGTGGAGCCAAAAACATTCAGTACTTC.

The chain links TRBV6-5 to TRBJ1-2; 7 nucleotides agree with TRBD1. The ends lost 4 bases at V and 4 bases at J; junction bases unmatched: 6. Germline V lookup: CDR1 MNHEY, CDR2 SVGAGI. The CDR3 has 14 residues. DNA for the CDR3: TGTGCCAGCAGTTTATTGGGACAGACCTATGGCTACACCTTC. As protein: CASSLLGQTYGYTF.

This clonotype has a count of ten or more. The rearrangement links TRBV6-1 to TRBJ2-1; D ambiguous. The CDR3 totals 15 residues. V lost 6 bases to trimming and J lost 1 base, with 13 bases between them. Germline V gives CDR1 MNHNS, CDR2 SASEGT. CDR3 residues: CASSPLGKSYNEQFF. CDR3 nucleotide sequence: TGTGCCAGCAGCCCCCTAGGTAAATCCTACAATGAGCAGTTCTTC.

The chain combines TRBV28 with TRBJ2-4; no clear D gene. CDR1 is MDHEN, CDR2 SYDVKM, per germline. The germline V and J ends were trimmed by 5 bases and 2 bases, with 13 bases remaining between them. The CDR3 length is 15 residues. The DNA of the CDR3 is TGTGCCAGCAGTGGGCAGACGTCGACCAAAAACATTCAGTACTTC. Translated, it gives CASSGQTSTKNIQYF. The whole variable domain, filled in from reference TRBV28 and TRBJ2-4, reads DVKVTQSSRYLVKRTGEKVFLECVQDMDHENMFWYRQDPGLGLRLIYFSYDVKMKEKGDIPEGYSVSREKKERFSLILESASTNQTSMYLCASSGQTSTKNIQYFGAGTRLSVL.

This clonotype was picked up one time. J is TRBJ2-7 and V is TRBV5-8, with D possibly TRBD1 on 5 matching bases. V lost 4 bases to trimming and J lost 3 bases, with 11 bases between them. The CDR3 runs 13 residues. The germline gives CDR1 SGHTS, CDR2 YDEGEE. The CDR3 coding sequence is TGTGCCAGCAGCCTGAGGACACTCTACGAGCAGTACTTC. This translates into CASSLRTLYEQYF.

This chain joins TRBV28 and TRBJ1-2; 7 bases line up with TRBD1. CDR1 and CDR2 from the germline V gene are MDHEN and SYDVKM. This CDR3 has 14 amino acids. V lost 5 bases, J lost 4 bases, and 7 bases stayed unmatched. The CDR3 protein is CASSPGGTFYGYTF. DNA for the CDR3: TGTGCCAGCAGTCCAGGGGGAACCTTCTATGGCTACACCTTC.

V gene TRBV29-1 combines with J gene TRBJ2-3, with D possibly being TRBD1 or TRBD2 (5 bases each). The CDR3 length is 11 residues. V dropped 6 bases and J dropped 6 bases, with 10 bases sitting between them. CDR1 and CDR2 from the germline V gene are SQVTM and ANQGSEA. DNA of the CDR3: TGCAGCGTGGGACCCTCCGATACGCAGTATTTT. Amino acid sequence: CSVGPSDTQYF.

This clonotype was observed many times. The chain recombines TRBV13 with TRBJ2-3; 10 nucleotides line up with TRBD2. Trimming took 4 bases from V and 3 from J; bases not matched to a gene: 13. CDR1 is PRHDT and CDR2 is FYEKMQ in the germline V gene (reference sequence). The CDR3 runs 18 residues. The chain's CDR3 is CASSSASGGPSWTDTQYF. CDR3 nucleotide sequence: TGTGCCAGCAGCTCCGCTAGCGGGGGCCCCTCGTGGACAGATACGCAGTATTTT.

V and J are TRBV4-3 and TRBJ2-3; D is undetermined. Germline CDR1 LGHNA, CDR2 YSLEER. Trimming pared 4 bases from V and 4 bases from J, leaving 9 bases between. The CDR3 sequence is 13 residues long. The CDR3 DNA sequence: TGCGCCAGCAGCCCATCCACAGCAGATACGCAGTATTTT. Translated, it gives CASSPSTADTQYF.

This clonotype occurred a few times. The rearrangement uses TRBV6-6 and TRBJ1-2, with D tentatively TRBD1 (5 bases). CDR1 and CDR2 (germline): MNHNY, SVGAGI (reference sequence). Trimming stripped 6 bases from V and 5 bases from J, with 25 bases between. This CDR3 spans 17 amino acids. The CDR3, as DNA: TGTGCCAGCAGCCCCCCGGGGCCCCCCTCCGGGGGGTATGGCTACACCTTC. Translated, it gives CASSPPGPPSGGYGYTF.

V is TRBV6-6 and J is TRBJ2-1, with TRBD1 matching over 10 bases. Germline-derived CDR1 and CDR2 are MNHNY and SVGAGI (reference sequence). The CDR3 runs to 16 residues. V was clipped by 7 bases and J by 8 bases; unmatched bases: 14. The DNA of the CDR3 is TGTGCCAGCACACTCCGACGGGACAGGGGCGGCGATGAGCAGTTCTTC. Translation: CASTLRRDRGGDEQFF.

This clonotype has ten or more counts. The J gene is TRBJ1-1, the V gene TRBV11-1, with D perhaps matching TRBD1 (6 bases). The germline V gene has CDR1 SGHAT and CDR2 FQDESV (reference sequence). The CDR3 contains 13 residues. The germline V and J ends were trimmed by 5 bases and 10 bases, with 17 bases remaining between them. The CDR3 DNA reads as TGTGCCAGCAGCCCAGTCCGTCGAGGGGGAGCTTTCTTT. Translating it yields CASSPVRRGGAFF. Together with reference TRBV11-1 and TRBJ1-1, the CDR3 gives the full variable domain: EAEVAQSPRYKITEKSQAVAFWCDPISGHATLYWYRQILGQGPELLVQFQDESVVDDSQLPKDRFSAERLKGVDSTLKIQPAELGDSAMYLCASSPVRRGGAFFGQGTRLTVV.

This clonotype occurred many times. CDR3 DNA: TGTGCCATCAGTGATCCTACAGGGACTGGATCACCCCTCCACTTT. Its protein product is CAISDPTGTGSPLHF. The V gene is TRBV10-3, the J gene TRBJ1-6; tentatively, D is TRBD1 (6 bases). Germline-derived CDR1 and CDR2 are ENHRY and SYGVKD. The CDR3 length is 15 residues. With 3 bases removed from V and 10 bases from J, the gap between germline ends came to 16 bases.

In its sample, this clonotype was seen many times. This chain links TRBV20-1 with TRBJ2-2; 8 bases fit TRBD2. The CDR3 has 15 residues. Per the germline V gene, CDR1 is DFQATT and CDR2 is SNEGSKA (reference sequence). With 3 bases clipped from V and 4 bases from J, the junction kept 7 bases outside the gene matches. CDR3 region: CSARLAGALTGELFF. The CDR3 region has the DNA TGCAGTGCTAGGCTAGCGGGCGCCCTCACCGGGGAGCTGTTTTTT.

This clonotype has ten or more counts. V is TRBV7-2 and J is TRBJ2-1; D gene unclear. Looked up from germline, CDR1 is SGHTA and CDR2 is FQGNSA. The CDR3 has 15 residues. Trimming stripped 5 bases from V and 0 bases from J, with 11 bases between. The CDR3 loop reads CASSPTQSSYNEQFF. CDR3 sequence (DNA): TGTGCCAGCAGCCCTACTCAAAGCTCCTACAATGAGCAGTTCTTC.

The V and J genes are TRBV28 and TRBJ1-1; D might be TRBD1 (6 bases). The germline V gene encodes CDR1 MDHEN and CDR2 SYDVKM. V was pared by 7 bases and J by 4 bases, with 16 bases between. The CDR3 runs 14 residues. The CDR3, as DNA: TGTGCCAGCAAAGGTTCGGGGGGCTTCACTGAAGCTTTCTTT. Encoded protein: CASKGSGGFTEAFF.

This clonotype has a handful of counts. The rearrangement links TRBV5-6 to TRBJ2-5; 7 nucleotides align to TRBD2. The CDR3 has 17 residues. Trimming at V came to 0 bases and at J to 1 base, leaving 9 bases not matched to a gene. CDR1 and CDR2 from the germline V gene are SGHDT and YYEEEE. CDR3 in DNA: TGTGCCAGCAGCTTGGCCAGGGCTAGCGGCTTCCAAGAGACCCAGTACTTC. Translation gives CASSLARASGFQETQYF.

This clonotype was counted at least ten times. This rearrangement joins TRBV20-1 to TRBJ2-3, with a possible D match to TRBD2 (6 bases). The V gene's germline CDR1 is DFQATT and CDR2 SNEGSKA (reference sequence). V lost 4 bases, J lost 0 bases, and 20 bases lay in between. CDR3 length equals 17 residues. Written as DNA, the CDR3 is TGCAGTGCTAACTCCCCCGAGGGAGGCAGAAGCACAGATACGCAGTATTTT. This encodes CSANSPEGGRSTDTQYF.

The chain carries TRBV6-6 and TRBJ2-7, with D tentatively TRBD1 or TRBD2 (5 bases each). Germline lookup yields CDR1 MNHNY and CDR2 SVGAGI (reference sequence). The V gene lost 4 bases and the J gene lost 6 bases, with 16 bases spanning the gap. This CDR3 spans 14 amino acids. CDR3 DNA sequence: TGTGCCAGCAGTTCCCCAGCCCGAGGGGTCGAGCAGTACTTC. Translation: CASSSPARGVEQYF.

This clonotype has only a few counts. The chain recombines TRBV19 with TRBJ1-2, with TRBD1 identical over 8 bases. There are 13 residues in the CDR3. With 7 bases clipped from V and 7 bases from J, the junction kept 8 bases outside the gene matches. Germline V gives CDR1 LNHDA, CDR2 SQIVND (reference sequence). CDR3 sequence (DNA): TGTGCCAGTAACTCCCGCAGGGGGCTTGGCTACACCTTC. This translates into CASNSRRGLGYTF. Together with reference TRBV19 and TRBJ1-2, the CDR3 gives the full variable domain: DGGITQSPKYLFRKEGQNVTLSCEQNLNHDAMYWYRQDPGQGLRLIYYSQIVNDFQKGDIAEGYSVSREKKESFPLTVTSAQKNPTAFYLCASNSRRGLGYTFGSGTRLTVV.

The table lists this clonotype with many counts. The rearrangement joins TRBV29-1 to TRBJ2-5; D might be TRBD1 (6 bases). This CDR3 region has 13 residues. Trimming stripped 4 bases from V and 1 base from J, with 10 bases between. Per germline, CDR1 SQVTM and CDR2 ANQGSEA. The CDR3 loop is CSVGGTPQETQYF. CDR3 in DNA: TGCAGCGTTGGGGGGACACCCCAAGAGACCCAGTACTTC.

This clonotype was picked up a small number of times. The CDR3 spells CASKQGAVGELFF. CDR3 DNA sequence: TGTGCCAGCAAACAGGGGGCCGTCGGGGAGCTGTTTTTT. J is TRBJ2-2 and V is TRBV11-2, with TRBD1 matching 9 bases. Germline CDR1 reads SGHAT; CDR2 reads FQNNGV. This CDR3 has 13 amino acids. Losses at the gene ends were 7 bases for V and 7 bases for J; bases not matched to a gene: 4.

V is TRBV28 and J is TRBJ1-6, with 7 bases aligning to TRBD1. The germline V gene encodes CDR1 MDHEN and CDR2 SYDVKM. The CDR3 totals 13 residues. V trimming: 5 bases; J trimming: 14 bases; junction bases outside the gene matches: 9. CDR3 nucleotides: TGTGCCAGCAGTCTTACAGGGGACGGAACCCTCCACTTT. This translates into CASSLTGDGTLHF.